The sequence of this TCR beta chain was determined in a study of T cells in localized non-small cell lung cancer. The protocol was immunoSEQ multiplex PCR, while the TCRdb copy is restricted to in-frame clones and leaves out a portion. The table shows 15,000 to 20,000 clones, with around 80% occurring only once. Germline CDR1 reads SNHLY; CDR2 reads FYNNEI. The CDR3 sequence is 14 residues long. Trimming removed 7 bases at V and 1 base at J, with 12 bases between. The sample here was peripheral blood, taken before any cancer treatment. The sequence was collected from a male donor at least 60 years old with stage III lung adenocarcinoma. V gene TRBV2 combines with J gene TRBJ2-3, with D maybe TRBD1 (5 bases). Here the CDR3 reads CASMGLMGTDTQYF. The CDR3 DNA is TGTGCCAGCATGGGGCTCATGGGCACAGATACGCAGTATTTT.